These 29 T cell receptor beta chains were all obtained from the same sample, sequenced in a study of blood T cell repertoires in COVID-19. Data came from immunoSEQ multiplex PCR; TCRdb stores just in-frame clones and leaves some out. The sample contains 100,000 to 150,000 clones, roughly 84% of which appear only once. The sequencing sample was made of peripheral blood. The receptors originated from a woman aged 80 or over with acute or convalescent COVID-19.

The genes are TRBV5-5 and TRBJ2-2; tentatively, D is TRBD1 (5 bases). CDR1 and CDR2 from the germline V gene are SGHKS and YYEKEE (reference sequence). Trimming removed 4 bases at V and 4 bases at J, with 11 bases between. The CDR3 extends over 14 amino acids. Written as DNA, the CDR3 is TGTGCCAGCAGCGTAAGACAGAGCACCGGGGAGCTGTTTTTT. Protein product: CASSVRQSTGELFF. The complete variable domain, with remaining parts taken from reference TRBV5-5 and TRBJ2-2, reads DAGVTQSPTHLIKTRGQQVTLRCSPISGHKSVSWYQQVLGQGPQFIFQYYEKEERGRGNFPDRFSARQFPNYSSELNVNALLLGDSALYLCASSVRQSTGELFFGEGSRLTVL.

This chain uses TRBV7-9 with TRBJ1-1, with D perhaps TRBD1 (5 bases). Germline CDR1 and CDR2: SEHNR and FQNEAQ (reference sequence). Trimming shortened V by 7 bases and J by 1 base, and 10 bases separated the two germline ends. The CDR3 is 13 residues long. CDR3: CASTSTENTEAFF. The CDR3 DNA sequence: TGTGCCAGCACCTCGACAGAGAACACTGAAGCTTTCTTT.

The V and J genes are TRBV5-6 and TRBJ2-3; the match to TRBD1 covers 8 bases. The trim removed 4 bases at V and 1 base at J, leaving 14 bases unmatched. The germline CDR1 and CDR2 sequences are SGHDT and YYEEEE. The CDR3 spans 18 residues. This chain's CDR3 is CASSVQGALGFGTDTQYF. CDR3 DNA: TGTGCCAGCAGCGTTCAGGGGGCGCTTGGATTCGGCACAGATACGCAGTATTTT.

The chain joins TRBV9 to TRBJ1-1; TRBD1 matches 9 bases. V shed 0 bases and J 10 bases; nucleotides not matched to a gene: 16. The CDR3 loop spans 17 amino acids. The germline gives CDR1 SGDLS, CDR2 YYNGEE. For the CDR3, the DNA is TGTGCCAGCAGCGTAGTAGGACAGGGGATAATCGTATGCGGAGCTTTCTTT. Translation gives CASSVVGQGIIVCGAFF.

The chain combines TRBV6-6 with TRBJ1-5, with D perhaps TRBD1 (6 bases). Germline assignment: CDR1 MNHNY and CDR2 SVGAGI (reference sequence). The CDR3 is 15 amino acids. The V end was cut by 2 bases, the J end by 7 bases, with 15 bases between. DNA of the CDR3: TGTGCCAGCAGTTACGCCCTGGACAGTTGGCAGCCCCAGCATTTT. Its protein is CASSYALDSWQPQHF.

V gene TRBV5-5 combines with J gene TRBJ1-2; D is unclear. CDR1 and CDR2 from the germline V gene are SGHKS and YYEKEE (reference sequence). The CDR3 runs to 13 residues. The V and J ends lost 2 bases and 2 bases respectively, with 7 bases between them. This CDR3 is CASSFTWNYGYTF. In nucleotides, the CDR3 is TGTGCCAGCAGCTTCACTTGGAACTATGGCTACACCTTC.

The V gene is TRBV6-5, the J gene TRBJ1-2, with 8 bases identical to TRBD1. This CDR3 has 12 residues. Germline-derived CDR1 and CDR2 are MNHEY and SVGAGI. V gave up 6 bases and J gave up 7 bases; unmatched junction bases: 4. The CDR3 loop reads CASRKGQGGYTF. CDR3 nucleotides: TGTGCCAGCAGAAAAGGACAGGGTGGCTACACCTTC.

The chain uses TRBV11-2 and TRBJ2-2; D call uncertain. Germline CDR1 reads SGHAT; CDR2 reads FQNNGV. V gave up 6 bases and J gave up 0 bases, with 17 bases separating them. The CDR3 runs 17 residues. The CDR3 nucleotides are TGTGCCAGCAGTCCAAATAGAGGCGTTTCGAACACCGGGGAGCTGTTTTTT. Its protein product is CASSPNRGVSNTGELFF.

This chain uses TRBV6-1 with TRBJ1-2; D possibly corresponds to TRBD1 (5 bases). V was clipped by 3 bases and J by 0 bases, with 17 bases between them. This CDR3 is built from 17 residues. Germline CDR1 reads MNHNS; CDR2 reads SASEGT. The chain's CDR3 is CASSEGRNNRPNYGYTF. CDR3 nucleotide sequence: TGTGCCAGCAGTGAGGGGCGAAATAACCGACCTAACTATGGCTACACCTTC.

This sequence joins TRBV2 and TRBJ1-5; no clear D gene. Germline V gene sequence: CDR1 SNHLY, CDR2 FYNNEI. V lost 4 bases and J lost 8, with 12 bases in between. This CDR3 has 13 amino acids. The CDR3 here is CASSVEGTEPQHF. The CDR3 DNA follows: TGTGCCAGCAGTGTAGAGGGTACGGAGCCCCAGCATTTT.

The chain is built from TRBV5-1 and TRBJ2-1, with TRBD2 identical over 12 bases. The junction had 9 bases not matched to a gene; V was cut back by 4 bases and J by 1 base. Germline V gene data show CDR1 as SGHRS and CDR2 as YFSETQ. The CDR3 is 18 amino acids. The CDR3 sequence is CASSRGTSGLGSYNEQFF. The CDR3 nucleotides are TGCGCCAGCAGCCGGGGGACTAGCGGGCTCGGTTCCTACAATGAGCAGTTCTTC. The whole variable domain, remainder taken from reference TRBV5-1 and TRBJ2-1, is KAGVTQTPRYLIKTRGQQVTLSCSPISGHRSVSWYQQTPGQGLQFLFEYFSETQRNKGNFPGRFSGRQFSNSRSEMNVSTLELGDSALYLCASSRGTSGLGSYNEQFFGPGTRLTVL.

This clone appeared once. This rearrangement joins TRBV7-2 to TRBJ1-2, with TRBD1 as a possible D gene (5 bases). V lost 2 bases to trimming and J lost 5 bases, with 9 bases between them. The germline V gene encodes CDR1 SGHTA and CDR2 FQGNSA. This CDR3 spans 13 amino acids. Here the CDR3 reads CASSLFAGYGYTF. CDR3 in DNA: TGTGCCAGCAGCTTATTTGCAGGGTATGGCTACACCTTC.

The J gene is TRBJ2-5, the V gene TRBV5-1; the match to TRBD2 covers 12 bases. With V trimmed by 1 base and J by 5 bases, 9 bases remained unmatched. Germline assignment: CDR1 SGHRS and CDR2 YFSETQ. The CDR3 extends over 17 amino acids. This CDR3 reads CASSLRSSGGALETQYF. CDR3 coding DNA: TGCGCCAGCAGCTTGAGGTCTAGCGGGGGGGCCTTGGAGACCCAGTACTTC.

The chain combines TRBV18 with TRBJ2-5; maybe TRBD1 (5 bases). Germline V CDR1 and CDR2: KGHSH, LQKENI. The CDR3 spans 15 residues. The V and J ends lost 4 bases and 1 base respectively, with 13 bases between them. The CDR3 loop is CASSRRGHSQETQYF. Here the CDR3 DNA reads TGTGCCAGCTCACGCCGAGGACACAGCCAAGAGACCCAGTACTTC.

The chain carries TRBV19 and TRBJ1-1; D gene unclear. There are 14 residues in the CDR3. Trimming left V 3 bases short and J 6 bases short, with 14 bases between. CDR1 LNHDA and CDR2 SQIVND come from the germline V gene (reference sequence). The CDR3 region is CASSIGGLVAEAFF. CDR3 DNA: TGTGCCAGTAGTATTGGTGGGCTGGTCGCTGAAGCTTTCTTT.

This chain links TRBV3-1 (or the pseudogene TRBV3-2) with TRBJ2-1, with D maybe TRBD2 (5 bases). The CDR3 runs to 15 residues. V shed 3 bases and J shed 2 bases, with 11 bases lying between them. Germline-derived CDR1 and CDR2 are LGHDT and YNNKEL (reference sequence). CDR3 loop: CASSQPLRAYNEQFF. In DNA form, the CDR3 reads TGTGCCAGCAGCCAGCCCCTGCGGGCCTACAATGAGCAGTTCTTC.

V and J are TRBV15 and TRBJ1-3; TRBD1 matches at 7 bases. Per germline, CDR1 LNHNV and CDR2 YYDKDF (reference sequence). This CDR3 is built from 15 residues. Losses at the gene ends were 2 bases for V and 3 bases for J; bases not matched to a gene: 4. The CDR3 spells CATSRTNRGGNTIYF. DNA for the CDR3: TGTGCCACCAGCAGAACCAACAGGGGTGGAAACACCATATATTTT.

The gene calls are TRBV18 and TRBJ1-5; D is possibly TRBD1 (5 bases). This CDR3 comprises 15 residues. Looked up from germline, CDR1 is KGHSH and CDR2 is LQKENI. Trimming cost V 2 bases and J 2 bases, with 10 bases left between them. The CDR3: CASSPYDRGNQPQHF. DNA of the CDR3: TGTGCCAGCTCACCATACGACAGAGGCAATCAGCCCCAGCATTTT.

This clone occurred once. J is TRBJ1-6 and V is TRBV30, with 10 bases that match TRBD1. CDR1 is GTSNPN, CDR2 SVGIG, per germline (reference sequence). The CDR3 has 15 amino acids. V lost 4 bases and J lost 9; bases outside the gene matches: 9. Here the CDR3 DNA reads TGTGCCTGGACCCCCGGGACAGGGGATAGTTCACCCCTCCACTTT. Its translation: CAWTPGTGDSSPLHF.

The chain links TRBV2 to TRBJ2-5; TRBD2 matches 9 bases. Germline CDR1 reads SNHLY; CDR2 reads FYNNEI. The CDR3 runs to 14 residues. Trimming cost V 4 bases and J 5 bases; bases outside gene matches: 5. The CDR3 bases are TGTGCCAGCAGTGCGGGACTAGCCGTGGAGACCCAGTACTTC. Amino acids: CASSAGLAVETQYF.

The chain uses TRBV2 and TRBJ1-2; maybe TRBD1 (5 bases). Germline CDR1 SNHLY, CDR2 FYNNEI. The V end lost 3 bases, the J end lost 1 base, and 15 bases lay between the germline ends. The CDR3 sequence is 16 residues long. Here the CDR3 DNA reads TGTGCCAGCAGTGATATGGGTGTGGGGCGTAACTATGGCTACACCTTC. It is translated as CASSDMGVGRNYGYTF.

V gene TRBV7-2 combines with J gene TRBJ2-3, with a tentative D call TRBD1 (6 bases). The CDR3 consists of 15 residues. V was cut by 1 base and J by 0 bases, with 8 bases left in between. Germline V gene data show CDR1 as SGHTA and CDR2 as FQGNSA. The CDR3 nucleotides read TGTGCCAGCAGCTTAGGGACAGCTAGCACAGATACGCAGTATTTT. It codes for CASSLGTASTDTQYF.

The V and J genes are TRBV6-5 and TRBJ1-2; D unclear. The germline V and J ends were trimmed by 5 bases and 8 bases, with 12 bases remaining between them. Germline V gives CDR1 MNHEY, CDR2 SVGAGI. The CDR3 extends over 12 amino acids. The CDR3 DNA follows: TGTGCCAGCAGTACCGTCGGCGGGGGCTACACCTTC. Its protein is CASSTVGGGYTF.

CDR3 sequence reads: CASRGRWETGELFF. The CDR3 coding sequence is TGTGCCAGTAGGGGGCGGTGGGAAACCGGGGAGCTGTTTTTT. The V call is TRBV19, the J call TRBJ2-2; possibly TRBD1 for D (5 bases). V was shortened by 6 bases and J by 5 bases, with 13 bases between the two germline ends. The CDR3 contains 14 residues. From germline, CDR1 is LNHDA and CDR2 SQIVND (reference sequence).

V and J are TRBV5-6 and TRBJ2-1, with D possibly being TRBD2 (5 bases). The CDR3 extends over 11 amino acids. Germline CDR1 and CDR2: SGHDT and YYEEEE. With 0 bases removed from V and 14 bases from J, the gap between germline ends came to 9 bases. The CDR3 protein is CASSLGQREFF. The CDR3 DNA sequence: TGTGCCAGCAGCTTGGGGCAGAGGGAGTTCTTC.

This clone was observed once. V usage is TRBV19 and J usage is TRBJ1-5; 7 bases fit TRBD1. The germline V gene encodes CDR1 LNHDA and CDR2 SQIVND (reference sequence). J gave up 0 bases and V 5 bases, and 7 bases lay outside the gene matches. This CDR3 has 16 residues. CDR3 sequence: CASSPWDSYSNQPQHF. The CDR3 bases are TGTGCCAGTAGTCCCTGGGACAGCTATAGCAATCAGCCCCAGCATTTT.

This clone was recorded once. This chain connects TRBV29-1 to TRBJ2-1, with D tentatively TRBD1 (6 bases). Germline loops: CDR1 SQVTM, CDR2 ANQGSEA. Trimming took 3 bases from V and 7 from J, leaving 10 bases between them. The CDR3 contains 12 residues. The CDR3 coding sequence is TGCAGCGTTGAGACAGGCCTTAATGAGCAGTTCTTC. Amino acids: CSVETGLNEQFF.

The chain uses TRBV9 and TRBJ1-4, with 7 nucleotides matching TRBD1. Germline values: CDR1 SGDLS, CDR2 YYNGEE. The junction had 9 bases not matched to a gene; V was cut back by 4 bases and J by 3 bases. The CDR3 is 16 residues long. The CDR3 loop reads CASSSQPGQPNEKLFF. Here the CDR3 DNA reads TGTGCCAGCAGCTCGCAACCGGGACAGCCTAATGAAAAACTGTTTTTT. The variable domain in full, with the rest retrieved from reference TRBV9 and TRBJ1-4, is DSGVTQTPKHLITATGQRVTLRCSPRSGDLSVYWYQQSLDQGLQFLIQYYNGEERAKGNILERFSAQQFPDLHSELNLSSLELGDSALYFCASSSQPGQPNEKLFFGSGTQLSVL.

This chain connects TRBV3-1 (or the pseudogene TRBV3-2) to TRBJ2-1; 12 bases line up with TRBD2. Germline assignment: CDR1 LGHDT and CDR2 YNNKEL (reference sequence). The CDR3 runs to 15 residues. The V gene end was trimmed by 6 bases and the J gene end by 9 bases; junction bases not matched to a gene: 9. Here the CDR3 reads CASRITSGGIGEQFF. CDR3 sequence (DNA): TGTGCCAGCAGAATTACTAGCGGGGGGATCGGTGAGCAGTTCTTC.